This record covers a single T cell receptor beta chain. Germline CDR1 MGHRA, CDR2 YSYEKL. V lost 2 bases to trimming and J lost 5 bases; unmatched junction nucleotides: 7. The CDR3 has 18 amino acids. These data are taken from a study of cytomegalovirus exposure and HLA in healthy donors. Researchers ran the PCR with 60 Vbeta and 13 Jbeta primers. Profiled with immunoSEQ multiplex PCR; TCRdb holds only in-frame clones, not every one. The table lists roughly 45,000 clones. This TCR was sampled from a woman aged 25 to 39 in good health and CMV-seronegative. V is TRBV4-1 and J is TRBJ2-2; TRBD2 matches at 14 bases. Sequenced material: PBMCs. The CDR3 DNA sequence: TGCGCCAGCAGCCAAACCGGGACTAGCGGGAGTGGAACCGGGGAGCTGTTTTTT. Translated, it gives CASSQTGTSGSGTGELFF.